This is a list of T cell receptor beta chains from one sample in a study of monozygotic twins with inflammatory bowel disease. Following a re-call of the 5' RACE reads, TCRdb has one entry per CDR3 protein and lacks DNA. Recorded here are over 350,000 distinct CDR3 sequences; the top ten clones represent 2.5% to 3%. The sequenced material came from blood. The receptors were sampled from a human donor with ulcerative colitis or Crohn's disease, or a healthy co-twin of an affected twin (not recorded which). Each CDR3 is given with its conserved first and last residue.

V gene: TRBV6-5; J gene: TRBJ2-5; CDR3 protein: CASSLTGTGEETQYF
V gene: TRBV5-6; J gene: TRBJ2-5; CDR3 protein: CASSLGTRQETQYF
V gene: TRBV7-2; J gene: TRBJ1-2; CDR3 protein: CASSPPLGNGYTF
V gene: TRBV7-2; J gene: TRBJ1-2; CDR3 protein: CASSLVTGVHPNYGYTF
V gene: TRBV11-3; J gene: TRBJ2-7; CDR3 protein: CASSLFRDRPPHEQYF
V gene: TRBV6-1; J gene: TRBJ2-3; CDR3 protein: CASSENVWTDTQYF
V gene: TRBV15; J gene: TRBJ2-7; CDR3 protein: CATSRDRGFSYEQYF
V gene: TRBV4-3; J gene: TRBJ2-3; CDR3 protein: CASSQEVTGTDTDTQYF
V gene: TRBV14; J gene: TRBJ2-3; CDR3 protein: CASSFYLTSGSTDTQYF
V gene: TRBV29-1; J gene: TRBJ1-6; CDR3 protein: CSVANTDNSPLHF
V gene: TRBV4-3; J gene: TRBJ2-1; CDR3 protein: CASSQRAGTSESQFF
V gene: TRBV5-1; J gene: TRBJ2-2; CDR3 protein: CASSPGTEIVPGELFF
V gene: TRBV5-4; J gene: TRBJ2-7; CDR3 protein: CASSLGTYEQYF
V gene: TRBV5-1; J gene: TRBJ1-4; CDR3 protein: CASSSGPEEGKLFF
V gene: TRBV5-1; J gene: TRBJ2-3; CDR3 protein: CASSVTSGSSTDTQYF
V gene: TRBV20-1; J gene: TRBJ2-5; CDR3 protein: CSAQTGGEETQYF
V gene: TRBV7-6; J gene: TRBJ1-5; CDR3 protein: CASSPIGGFNQPQHF
V gene: TRBV7-8; J gene: TRBJ1-2; CDR3 protein: CASSLYVEGAGYGYTF
V gene: TRBV5-6; J gene: TRBJ1-1; CDR3 protein: CASSSGIIRKAFF
V gene: TRBV18; J gene: TRBJ2-1; CDR3 protein: CASSPLAGGHDEQFF